The clone carrying this T cell receptor (beta chain) was detected many times. Its antigen remains unidentified. The data derive from a study of human T cells and chemical hapten exposure. Study-wide results and caveats: Unchanged with DPC sensitization were TCRs above 1 in 1000 frequency. The donor cohort had alopecia, so its immune response may not match that of healthy people.

The CDR3 loop spans 13 amino acids. Germline values: CDR1 SQVTM, CDR2 ANQGSEA. V shed 8 bases and J shed 6 bases, with 17 bases lying between them. Time point in this sample: patch test 2, 6 weeks after DPC sensitization. The treatment here: therapeutic diphenylcyclopropenone sensitization with weekly scalp DPC. TCRdb analysed the RACE reads with MiXCR anew, one entry per CDR3 protein. The repertoire holds about 69,000 distinct CDR3 sequences, with 10% as singletons. The sample here was whole blood, taken in connection with sensitization to the hapten diphenylcyclopropenone (DPC). The clonotype comes from a woman aged 45-65 years with alopecia areata. Some clones in this sample may be carry-over from other donors' samples. This chain joins TRBV29-1 and TRBJ2-1; D remains unclear. This chain's CDR3 is CSLGWASSNEQFF. The CDR3 region has the DNA TGCAGCCTGGGCTGGGCCTCCAGCAATGAGCAGTTCTTC.